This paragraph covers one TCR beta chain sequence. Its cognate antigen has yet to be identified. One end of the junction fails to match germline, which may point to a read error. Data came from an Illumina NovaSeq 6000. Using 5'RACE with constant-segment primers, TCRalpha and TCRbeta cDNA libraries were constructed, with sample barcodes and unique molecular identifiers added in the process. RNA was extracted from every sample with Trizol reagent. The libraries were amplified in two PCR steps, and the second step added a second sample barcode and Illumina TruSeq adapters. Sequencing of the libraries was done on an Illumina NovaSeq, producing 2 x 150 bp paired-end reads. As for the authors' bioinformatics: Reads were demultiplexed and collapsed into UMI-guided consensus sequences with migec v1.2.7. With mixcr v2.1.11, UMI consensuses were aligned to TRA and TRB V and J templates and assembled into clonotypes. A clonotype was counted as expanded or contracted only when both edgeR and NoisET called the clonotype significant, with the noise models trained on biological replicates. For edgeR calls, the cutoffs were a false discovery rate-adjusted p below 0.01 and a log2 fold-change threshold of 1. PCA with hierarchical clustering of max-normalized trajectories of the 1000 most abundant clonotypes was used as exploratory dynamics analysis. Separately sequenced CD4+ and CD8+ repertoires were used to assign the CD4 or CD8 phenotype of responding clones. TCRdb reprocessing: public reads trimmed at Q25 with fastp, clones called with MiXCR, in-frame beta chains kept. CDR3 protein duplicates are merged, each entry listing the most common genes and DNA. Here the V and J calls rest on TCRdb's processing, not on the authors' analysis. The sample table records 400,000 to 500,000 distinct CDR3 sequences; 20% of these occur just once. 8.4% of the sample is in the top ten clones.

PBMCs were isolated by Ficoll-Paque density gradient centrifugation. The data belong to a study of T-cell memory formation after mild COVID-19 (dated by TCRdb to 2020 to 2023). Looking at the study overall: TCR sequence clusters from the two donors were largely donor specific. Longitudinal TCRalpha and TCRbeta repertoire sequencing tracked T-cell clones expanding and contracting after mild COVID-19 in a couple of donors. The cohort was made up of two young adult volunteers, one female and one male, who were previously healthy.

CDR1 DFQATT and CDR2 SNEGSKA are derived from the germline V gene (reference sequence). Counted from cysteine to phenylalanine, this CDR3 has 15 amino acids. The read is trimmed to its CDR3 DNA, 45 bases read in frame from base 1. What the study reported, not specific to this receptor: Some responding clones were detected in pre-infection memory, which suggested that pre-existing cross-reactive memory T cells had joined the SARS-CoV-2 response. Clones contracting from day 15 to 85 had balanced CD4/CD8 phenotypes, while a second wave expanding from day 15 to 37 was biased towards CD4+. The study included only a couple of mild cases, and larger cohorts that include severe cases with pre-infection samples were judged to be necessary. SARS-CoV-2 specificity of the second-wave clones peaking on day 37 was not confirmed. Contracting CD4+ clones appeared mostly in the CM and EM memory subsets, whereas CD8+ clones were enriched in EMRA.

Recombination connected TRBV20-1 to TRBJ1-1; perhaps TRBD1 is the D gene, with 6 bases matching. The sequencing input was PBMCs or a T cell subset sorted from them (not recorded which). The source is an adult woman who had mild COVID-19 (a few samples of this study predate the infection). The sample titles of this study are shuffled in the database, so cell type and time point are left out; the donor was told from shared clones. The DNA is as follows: TGCAGTGCTAGAGGGCCCAGGGGCGTGAAGACTGAAGCTTTCTTT. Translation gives CSARGPRGVKTEAFF.